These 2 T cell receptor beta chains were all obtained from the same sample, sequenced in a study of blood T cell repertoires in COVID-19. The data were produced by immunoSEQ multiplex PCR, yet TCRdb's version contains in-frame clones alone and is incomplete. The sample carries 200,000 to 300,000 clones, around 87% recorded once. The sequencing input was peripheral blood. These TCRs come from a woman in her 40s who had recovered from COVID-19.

Here the CDR3 DNA reads TGTGCCAGCAGTTACCTCGAGACTAGCGGGGTTGAGCAGTTCTTC. This gives the protein CASSYLETSGVEQFF. This chain links TRBV6-5 with TRBJ2-1; 11 bases align to TRBD2. V was clipped by 2 bases and J by 9 bases; unmatched bases: 6. The CDR3 covers 15 residues. Germline V gene lookup returns CDR1 MNHEY and CDR2 SVGAGI.

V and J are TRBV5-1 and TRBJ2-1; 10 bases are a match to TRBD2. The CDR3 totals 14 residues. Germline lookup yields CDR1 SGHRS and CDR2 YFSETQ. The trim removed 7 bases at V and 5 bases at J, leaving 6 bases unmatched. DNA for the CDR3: TGCGCCAGCGGCCTAGCGGGGGCCGACAATGAGCAGTTCTTC. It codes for CASGLAGADNEQFF.